Following are 5 T cell receptor beta chains from one sample sequenced in a study of T cell changes during pregnancy in multiple sclerosis (dated 2019 in TCRdb). Receptors were amplified or captured by the immunoSEQ multiplex PCR assay. TCRdb took this table from immuneACCESS and kept in-frame rearrangements with V and J called. Such tables lack part of the clones; where checked against another copy, unresolved V genes explain under half of the gap, and the rest is unexplained. Counted in this sample were under 50,000 clones; about 90% of them appeared once. Of the sample, around a quarter falls within the top ten clones. This specimen consisted of CD8+ T cells from peripheral blood mononuclear cells, obtained before pregnancy. These receptors were taken from a female donor with multiple sclerosis, enrolled in a pregnancy study.

The genes are TRBV27 and TRBJ2-3; 7 bases match TRBD1. Germline CDR1 and CDR2: MNHEY and SMNVEV (reference sequence). This CDR3 region has 15 residues. V lost 3 bases, J lost 1 base, and 4 bases stayed unmatched. The CDR3 protein is CASSFADRGTDTQYF. For the CDR3, the DNA is TGTGCCAGCAGTTTCGCCGACAGGGGCACAGATACGCAGTATTTT.

CDR3 amino acids: CASSAAGRGSTTQYF. The CDR3, as DNA: TGTGCCAGCAGCGCCGCCGGGAGGGGGTCGACTACGCAGTATTTT. The gene calls are TRBV9 and TRBJ2-3, with TRBD2 identical over 8 bases. This CDR3 is 15 amino acids long. V lost 3 bases to trimming and J lost 8 bases; unmatched junction nucleotides: 11. Germline V CDR1 and CDR2: SGDLS, YYNGEE.

A remark on this clone: Other nucleotide sequences from this sample produce the same CDR3. The CDR3 region has the DNA TGTGCCAGCAGCGAGCGACTAGCGGGGGACAATGAGCAGTTCTTC. The encoded protein is CASSERLAGDNEQFF. The chain is built from TRBV9 and TRBJ2-1, with 12 bases aligning to TRBD2. There are 15 residues in the CDR3. Germline loops: CDR1 SGDLS, CDR2 YYNGEE. The V gene end was trimmed by 3 bases and the J gene end by 5 bases; junction bases not matched to a gene: 3.

V is TRBV10-3 and J is TRBJ2-3, with 13 positions matching TRBD2. The V and J ends lost 4 bases and 1 base, in that order; junction bases with no gene match: 2. Per germline, CDR1 ENHRY and CDR2 SYGVKD. This CDR3 spans 16 amino acids. The DNA for the CDR3 is TGTGCCATCAGTGGGACTAGCGGGGGCGGCACAGATACGCAGTATTTT. Its protein product is CAISGTSGGGTDTQYF.

A single count supports this clone. The chain links TRBV27 to TRBJ2-1; 7 positions agree with TRBD2. Germline V CDR1 and CDR2: MNHEY, SMNVEV (reference sequence). The J segment lost 13 bases and the V segment lost 5 bases, leaving 11 bases of the junction unmatched. CDR3 length equals 13 residues. CDR3 in amino acids: CASSGRESLLQFF. As DNA, the CDR3 is TGTGCCAGCAGTGGGCGGGAGTCCCTCCTACAGTTCTTC.